This T cell receptor beta chain was found in a study of vaccination and CD4 T cells after COVID-19. Study summary: With a range of 35 to 161, the median interval from diagnosis to drawing post-COVID samples was roughly 110 days. A CEFX pool, an HIV-1 Nef pool, or else no peptide went into the control cultures. Overlapping peptides of the spike proteins of SARS-CoV-2, HCoV-NL63, HCoV-OC43 and HCoV-229E were used for cell stimulation.

With the Oncomine TCR Beta short-read assay, DNA from cultured CD4+ T cells was sequenced. TCRdb reprocessed the PCR reads with MiXCR, giving one entry per CDR3 protein. The sample yields under 7,500 distinct CDR3 sequences, about 59% seen once. Only a few counts were recorded for this clonotype. The target antigen is unknown. Stated treatment: roughly 10-day PBMC culture with coronavirus spike peptide pools or control peptides (ViraFEST assay). For ViraFEST, peptide pools expanded antigen-specific T cells, after which the TCRs were sequenced. The CDR3 has 13 amino acids. Germline CDR1 is LNHDA and CDR2 is SQIVND (reference sequence). The V gene lost 5 bases and the J gene lost 1 base, with 6 bases spanning the gap.

This clonotype was sampled from a human donor who had recovered from COVID-19. The sample was CD4+ T cells from blood, cultured in vitro. This chain links TRBV19 with TRBJ1-5; D ambiguous. The CDR3 region is CASSPDSNQPQHF. DNA of the CDR3: TGTGCCAGTAGTCCTGACAGCAATCAGCCCCAGCATTTT.